The present T cell receptor beta chain was sequenced within a study of T cell repertoires in cytomegalovirus infection. The overall study: TCR beta signatures that were public indicated CMV infection and matching HLA type. Study outcomes and limitations: There were HLA-C-restricted CMV-specific TCR beta clonotypes dominating the ex vivo response. Accumulated public TCR beta family frequency recognized individuals carrying CMV together with the relevant HLA.

Germline V gives CDR1 SEHNR, CDR2 FQNEAQ (reference sequence). V was trimmed by 5 bases and J by 1 base, leaving 12 bases between them. This CDR3 is built from 14 residues. About this clonotype: What it binds is not known.

TCRdb used MiXCR to reprocess the reads, holding one entry per CDR3 protein. The data hold 150,000 to 200,000 distinct CDR3 sequences, with approximately 21% observed a single time. The clonotype was recovered from a human donor in good health (CMV status not recorded). Some clones in this sample may be carry-over from other donors' samples. The material sequenced was CD8+ T cells from cultured PBMCs, taken from culture after CMV antigen stimulation. The V and J genes are TRBV7-9 and TRBJ2-7; perhaps TRBD2 as D (6 bases). CDR3 residues: CASSPASGSYEQYF. For the CDR3, the DNA is TGTGCCAGCAGCCCGGCCAGCGGGTCCTACGAGCAGTACTTC.